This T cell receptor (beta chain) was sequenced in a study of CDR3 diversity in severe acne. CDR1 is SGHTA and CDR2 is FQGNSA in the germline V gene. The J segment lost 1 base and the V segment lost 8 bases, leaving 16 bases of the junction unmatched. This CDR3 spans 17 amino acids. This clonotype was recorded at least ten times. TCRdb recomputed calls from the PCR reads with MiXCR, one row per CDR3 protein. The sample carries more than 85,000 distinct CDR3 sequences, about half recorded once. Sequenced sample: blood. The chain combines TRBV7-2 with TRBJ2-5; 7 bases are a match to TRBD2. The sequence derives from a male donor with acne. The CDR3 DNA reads TGTGCCAGCCGGGGGGTGGGCAGGGAGGTGTCCCAAGAGACCCAGTACTTC. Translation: CASRGVGREVSQETQYF.